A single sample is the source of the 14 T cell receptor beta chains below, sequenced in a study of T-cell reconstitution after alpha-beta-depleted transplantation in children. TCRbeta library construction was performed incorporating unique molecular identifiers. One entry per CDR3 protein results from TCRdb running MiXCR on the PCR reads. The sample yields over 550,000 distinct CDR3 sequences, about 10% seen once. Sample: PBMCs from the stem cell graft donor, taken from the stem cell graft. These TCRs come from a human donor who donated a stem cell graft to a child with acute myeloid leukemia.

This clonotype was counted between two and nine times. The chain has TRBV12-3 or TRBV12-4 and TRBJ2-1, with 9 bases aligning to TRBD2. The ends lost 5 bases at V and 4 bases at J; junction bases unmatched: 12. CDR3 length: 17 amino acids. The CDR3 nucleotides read TGTGCCAGCAGTATCCCCGGGACTAGCCAACTGTACAATGAGCAGTTCTTC. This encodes CASSIPGTSQLYNEQFF.

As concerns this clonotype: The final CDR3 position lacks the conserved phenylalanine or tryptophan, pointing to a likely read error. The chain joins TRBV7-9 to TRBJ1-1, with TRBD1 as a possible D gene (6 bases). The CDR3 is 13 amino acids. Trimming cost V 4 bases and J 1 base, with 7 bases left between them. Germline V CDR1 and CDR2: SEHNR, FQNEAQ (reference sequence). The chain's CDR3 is CASSSQGNTEAFY. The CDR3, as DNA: TGTGCCAGCAGCTCACAGGGGAACACTGAAGCTTTCTAT.

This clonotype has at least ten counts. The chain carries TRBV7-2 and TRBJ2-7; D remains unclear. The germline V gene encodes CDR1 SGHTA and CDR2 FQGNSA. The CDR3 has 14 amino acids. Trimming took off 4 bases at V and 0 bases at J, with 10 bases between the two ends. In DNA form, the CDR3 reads TGTGCCAGCAGCTACCCCCCCTCCTCCTACGAGCAGTACTTC. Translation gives CASSYPPSSYEQYF.

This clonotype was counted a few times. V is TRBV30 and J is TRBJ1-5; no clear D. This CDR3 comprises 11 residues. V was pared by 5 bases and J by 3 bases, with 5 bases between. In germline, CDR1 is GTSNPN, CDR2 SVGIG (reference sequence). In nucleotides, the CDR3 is TGTGCCTGGGGGTCCAATCAGCCCCAGCATTTT. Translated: CAWGSNQPQHF. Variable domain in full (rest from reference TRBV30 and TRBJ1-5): SQTIHQWPATLVQPVGSPLSLECTVEGTSNPNLYWYRQAAGRGLQLLFYSVGIGQISSEVPQNLSASRPQDRQFILSSKKLLLSDSGFYLCAWGSNQPQHFGDGTRLSIL.

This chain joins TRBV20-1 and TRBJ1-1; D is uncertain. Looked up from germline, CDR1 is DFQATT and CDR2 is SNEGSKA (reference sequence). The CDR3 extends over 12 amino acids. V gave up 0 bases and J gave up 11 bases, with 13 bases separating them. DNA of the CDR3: TGCAGTGCTAGAGAGGGATCAGTGGAGGCTTTCTTT. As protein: CSAREGSVEAFF.

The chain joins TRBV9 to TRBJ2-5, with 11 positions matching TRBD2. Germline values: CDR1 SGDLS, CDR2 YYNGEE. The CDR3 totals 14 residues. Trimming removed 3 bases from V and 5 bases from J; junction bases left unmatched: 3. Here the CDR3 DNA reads TGTGCCAGCAGCGGATTAGCGGGAGGGGAGACCCAGTACTTC. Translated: CASSGLAGGETQYF.

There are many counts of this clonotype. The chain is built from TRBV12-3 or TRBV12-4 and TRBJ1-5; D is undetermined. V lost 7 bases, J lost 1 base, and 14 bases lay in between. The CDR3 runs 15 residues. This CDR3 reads CASKVAHSSNQPQHF. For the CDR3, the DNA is TGTGCCAGCAAGGTTGCGCACTCAAGCAATCAGCCCCAGCATTTT.

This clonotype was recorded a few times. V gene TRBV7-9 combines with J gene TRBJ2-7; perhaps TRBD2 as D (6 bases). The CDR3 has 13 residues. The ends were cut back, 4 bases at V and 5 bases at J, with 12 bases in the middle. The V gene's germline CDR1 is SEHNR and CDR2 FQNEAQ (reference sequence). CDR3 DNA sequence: TGTGCCAGCAGCTCTACGGGACTCCACGAGCAGTACTTC. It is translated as CASSSTGLHEQYF.

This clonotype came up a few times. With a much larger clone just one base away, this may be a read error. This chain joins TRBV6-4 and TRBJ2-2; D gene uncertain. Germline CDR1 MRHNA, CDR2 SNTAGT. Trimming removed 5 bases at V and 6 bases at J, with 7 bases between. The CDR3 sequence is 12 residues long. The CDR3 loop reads CASSPYPGELFF. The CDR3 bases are TGTGCCAGCAGTCCCTACCCCGGGGAGCTGTTTTTT.

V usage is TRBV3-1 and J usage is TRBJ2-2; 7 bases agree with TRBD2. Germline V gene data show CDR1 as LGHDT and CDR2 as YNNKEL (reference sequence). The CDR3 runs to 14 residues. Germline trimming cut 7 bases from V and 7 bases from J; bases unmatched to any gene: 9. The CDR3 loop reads CASKQLAAFGELFF. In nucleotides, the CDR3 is TGTGCCAGCAAGCAGCTAGCGGCTTTCGGGGAGCTGTTTTTT.

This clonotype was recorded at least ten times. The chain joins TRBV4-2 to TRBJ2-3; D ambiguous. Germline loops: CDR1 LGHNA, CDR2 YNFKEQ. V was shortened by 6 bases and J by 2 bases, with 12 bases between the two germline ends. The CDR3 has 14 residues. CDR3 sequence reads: CASRDVGSTDTQYF. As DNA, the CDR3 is TGTGCCAGCAGGGATGTAGGGTCCACAGATACGCAGTATTTT.

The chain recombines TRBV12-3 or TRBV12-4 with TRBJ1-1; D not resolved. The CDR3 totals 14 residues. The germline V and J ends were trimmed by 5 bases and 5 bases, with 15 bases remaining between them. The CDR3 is CASSQLGVSTEAFF. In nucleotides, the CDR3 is TGTGCCAGCAGTCAGCTCGGGGTATCAACTGAAGCTTTCTTT.

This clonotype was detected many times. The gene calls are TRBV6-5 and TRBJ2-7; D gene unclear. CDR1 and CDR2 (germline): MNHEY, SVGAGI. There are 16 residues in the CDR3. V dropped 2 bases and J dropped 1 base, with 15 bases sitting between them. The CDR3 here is CASSYDTSVRSYEQYF. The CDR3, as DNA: TGTGCCAGCAGTTACGACACAAGTGTACGGTCCTACGAGCAGTACTTC.

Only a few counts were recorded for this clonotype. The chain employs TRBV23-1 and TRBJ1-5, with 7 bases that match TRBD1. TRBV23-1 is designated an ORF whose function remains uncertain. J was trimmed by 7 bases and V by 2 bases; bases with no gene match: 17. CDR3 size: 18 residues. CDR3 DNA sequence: TGCGCCAGCAGTCAAGCCCAACAACAGGGGACGGGGAGGCAGCCCCAGCATTTT. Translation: CASSQAQQQGTGRQPQHF.